The 18 T cell receptor beta chains listed next were all sequenced from one sample in a study of shared clonotypes between healthy human individuals (dated by TCRdb to the early 2020s). The method was the immunoSEQ multiplex PCR assay. As stored in TCRdb, this immuneACCESS dataset retains in-frame rearrangements with V and J assigned. A fraction of the clones does not appear; measured against another copy, unresolved V genes explain less than half of the discrepancy, and the remainder lacks a known reason. A total of about 580,000 clones appear in this sample, 95% to 98% of them only once. The ten largest clones capture 0.25% to 0.35% of the sample. CD8 naive samples consisted of CD45RO-negative cells that were positively selected for CCR7, yielding a CD45RA+CCR7+ population without TemRA cells. Sequenced sample: naive CD8+ T cells sorted from blood. The cell subset or site label, read with the paper, signifies: CD45RA+CCR7+. Source of these receptors: a man aged 25-40 years in good health.

V and J are TRBV2 and TRBJ1-1, with a possible D match to TRBD1 (6 bases). Germline CDR1 SNHLY, CDR2 FYNNEI. Trimming cost V 8 bases and J 5 bases, with 18 bases left between them. The length of the CDR3 is 14 residues. CDR3 sequence reads: CASRDHQGTTEAFF. CDR3 bases: TGTGCCAGCCGCGATCACCAGGGGACAACTGAAGCTTTCTTT.

This clone was observed a single time. The CDR3: CASRDRDAKLFF. DNA for the CDR3: TGTGCCAGCAGGGACAGGGACGCAAAACTGTTTTTT. This chain joins TRBV6-5 and TRBJ1-4, with TRBD1 identical over 8 bases. Germline V gene sequence: CDR1 MNHEY, CDR2 SVGAGI. CDR3 size: 12 residues. V gave up 6 bases and J gave up 10 bases; unmatched junction bases: 4.

The gene calls are TRBV27 and TRBJ2-1, with 8 bases aligning to TRBD2. The length of the CDR3 is 14 residues. Germline V gene lookup returns CDR1 MNHEY and CDR2 SMNVEV (reference sequence). With V trimmed by 2 bases and J by 7 bases, 4 bases remained unmatched. As DNA, the CDR3 is TGTGCCAGCAGTTTAAGCGGGAGCTGGAATGAGCAGTTCTTC. Translation gives CASSLSGSWNEQFF.

The CDR3 coding sequence is TGTGCCAGCAGCATGCCGGCGTCCACCTACGAGCAGTACTTC. Translated: CASSMPASTYEQYF. The chain links TRBV5-8 to TRBJ2-7, with unresolved D. The CDR3 has 14 residues. V lost 4 bases, J lost 2 bases, and 13 bases lay in between. Germline V gene data show CDR1 as SGHTS and CDR2 as YDEGEE. Using reference TRBV5-8 and TRBJ2-7 for the parts outside the CDR3, the full variable domain is EAGVTQSPTHLIKTRGQQATLRCSPISGHTSVYWYQQALGLGLQFLLWYDEGEERNRGNFPPRFSGRQFPNYSSELNVNALELEDSALYLCASSMPASTYEQYFGPGTRLTVT.

The chain recombines TRBV29-1 with TRBJ2-2; 8 positions agree with TRBD2. Per germline, CDR1 SQVTM and CDR2 ANQGSEA. With V trimmed by 7 bases and J by 0 bases, 1 base remained unmatched. The CDR3 has 13 residues. CDR3 in DNA: TGCAGCGGACTAGCGTCGAACACCGGGGAGCTGTTTTTT. Residues: CSGLASNTGELFF.

The rearrangement joins TRBV7-2 to TRBJ1-2; 9 bases fit TRBD1. V trimming: 4 bases; J trimming: 2 bases; junction bases outside the gene matches: 11. The germline V gene encodes CDR1 SGHTA and CDR2 FQGNSA. The CDR3 loop spans 17 amino acids. CDR3: CASSSTTGTGQNYGYTF. The CDR3 DNA follows: TGTGCCAGCAGCTCTACGACGGGGACAGGGCAAAACTATGGCTACACCTTC.

About this clone itself: This CDR3 is also generated by other DNA sequences in the sample. This CDR3 is CASSQDRGGNTEAFF. Written as DNA, the CDR3 is TGCGCCAGCAGCCAAGATAGGGGAGGGAACACTGAAGCTTTCTTT. The rearrangement joins TRBV4-3 to TRBJ1-1, with a tentative D call TRBD1 (5 bases). Germline CDR1 and CDR2: LGHNA and YSLEER. Trimming took 0 bases from V and 1 from J, leaving 9 bases between them. The length of the CDR3 is 15 residues.

The gene calls are TRBV6-6 and TRBJ2-1; D is unclear. The CDR3 runs 14 residues. With 2 bases removed from V and 0 bases from J, the gap between germline ends came to 5 bases. Per germline, CDR1 MNHNY and CDR2 SVGAGI (reference sequence). CDR3 loop: CASSYENSYNEQFF. CDR3 sequence (DNA): TGTGCCAGCAGTTACGAAAACTCCTACAATGAGCAGTTCTTC.

This chain joins TRBV28 and TRBJ1-5; D perhaps matches TRBD1 (6 bases). This CDR3 comprises 15 residues. V was cut by 3 bases and J by 4 bases, with 13 bases left in between. The V gene's germline CDR1 is MDHEN and CDR2 SYDVKM. The CDR3 loop reads CASSLVSGANQPQHF. CDR3 bases: TGTGCCAGCAGTTTGGTATCAGGGGCAAATCAGCCCCAGCATTTT.

Turning to this clone: Other DNA sequences from this sample encode an identical CDR3 as well. V usage is TRBV7-6 and J usage is TRBJ2-3; the D is unclear. The germline gives CDR1 SGHVS, CDR2 FNYEAQ. This CDR3 is built from 12 residues. V shed 2 bases and J shed 6 bases, with 6 bases lying between them. CDR3 DNA sequence: TGTGCCAGCAGCTTAAGTGGTGATACGCAGTATTTT. Protein: CASSLSGDTQYF. Drawing the rest from reference TRBV7-6 and TRBJ2-3, the complete variable domain is GAGVSQSPRYKVTKRGQDVALRCDPISGHVSLYWYRQALGQGPEFLTYFNYEAQQDKSGLPNDRFSAERPEGSISTLTIQRTEQRDSAMYRCASSLSGDTQYFGPGTRLTVL.

The genes are TRBV20-1 and TRBJ1-5; no clear D. This CDR3 comprises 11 residues. V was shortened by 3 bases and J by 5 bases, with 5 bases between the two germline ends. Looked up from germline, CDR1 is DFQATT and CDR2 is SNEGSKA (reference sequence). The CDR3 loop reads CSASFDQPQHF. CDR3 in DNA: TGCAGTGCTAGTTTTGATCAGCCCCAGCATTTT.

The chain uses TRBV7-9 and TRBJ2-7; unclear D gene. V was pared by 1 base and J by 0 bases, with 10 bases between. Germline-derived CDR1 and CDR2 are SEHNR and FQNEAQ (reference sequence). The CDR3 loop spans 15 amino acids. The CDR3 region is CASSLVGKSSYEQYF. DNA for the CDR3: TGTGCCAGCAGCTTAGTTGGTAAGAGCTCCTACGAGCAGTACTTC.

In nucleotides, the CDR3 is TGTGCCAGCAGTTCCTCACTAGCGGGCTTTCTGTGGGAGCAGTACTTC. This gives the protein CASSSSLAGFLWEQYF. The V gene is TRBV25-1, the J gene TRBJ2-7; TRBD2 agrees at 9 bases. V shed 5 bases, J shed 7 bases, and the junction held 15 bases outside the gene matches. There are 16 residues in the CDR3. Germline CDR1 and CDR2: MGHDK and SYGVNS.

This chain uses TRBV5-1 with TRBJ1-1, with D perhaps matching TRBD1 (6 bases). In germline, CDR1 is SGHRS, CDR2 YFSETQ. With 2 bases removed from V and 7 bases from J, the gap between germline ends came to 12 bases. This CDR3 region has 13 residues. The CDR3 sequence is CASSFRQGNEAFF. The CDR3 DNA reads TGCGCCAGCAGCTTCAGGCAGGGGAATGAAGCTTTCTTT.

A single count supports this clone. V usage is TRBV29-1 and J usage is TRBJ1-5; maybe TRBD1 (5 bases). The V gene's germline CDR1 is SQVTM and CDR2 ANQGSEA. The CDR3 contains 14 residues. Between the trimmed V and J ends, which lost 6 bases and 0 bases, there was a span of 12 bases. The CDR3 coding sequence is TGCAGCGTGGGCCCGGGGCATAGCAATCAGCCCCAGCATTTT. Protein sequence: CSVGPGHSNQPQHF. Variable domain in full (rest from reference TRBV29-1 and TRBJ1-5): SAVISQKPSRDICQRGTSLTIQCQVDSQVTMMFWYRQQPGQSLTLIATANQGSEATYESGFVIDKFPISRPNLTFSTLTVSNMSPEDSSIYLCSVGPGHSNQPQHFGDGTRLSIL.

This clone showed up just once. CDR3 sequence reads: CAISGGDQETQYF. In DNA form, the CDR3 reads TGTGCCATCAGTGGGGGCGACCAAGAGACCCAGTACTTC. The V call is TRBV10-3, the J call TRBJ2-5; TRBD1 might be the D (5 bases). Germline V lookup: CDR1 ENHRY, CDR2 SYGVKD. The CDR3 loop spans 13 amino acids. The ends were cut back, 4 bases at V and 0 bases at J, with 6 bases in the middle.

This clone was seen just once. V gene TRBV2 combines with J gene TRBJ1-2, with 8 bases aligning to TRBD1. Germline values: CDR1 SNHLY, CDR2 FYNNEI. This CDR3 has 16 residues. Trimming took 1 base from V and 4 from J; bases not matched to a gene: 8. The CDR3 bases are TGTGCCAGCAGTGAAGGAGTGGCAGGGGGCGGCTATGGCTACACCTTC. It translates to CASSEGVAGGGYGYTF.

This chain connects TRBV6-5 to TRBJ2-1; tentative D call: TRBD2 (6 bases). From germline, CDR1 is MNHEY and CDR2 SVGAGI. This CDR3 comprises 13 residues. Trimming took off 4 bases at V and 7 bases at J, with 11 bases between the two ends. The CDR3, as DNA: TGTGCCAGCAGTTTTGGCGGAGGGAATGAGCAGTTCTTC. The encoded protein is CASSFGGGNEQFF.